Listed below are T cell receptor beta chains from one sample, sequenced in a study of cytomegalovirus exposure and HLA in healthy donors. Some clones are missing from TCRdb's copy, which holds only in-frame ones; the method was immunoSEQ multiplex PCR. The sample table includes some 200,000 clones. Sequencing was carried out using PBMCs. These receptor sequences come from a boy between 10 and 17 years old in good health and CMV-seronegative. Both conserved end residues are trimmed from each CDR3. Each record gives: CDR3 length, V gene, CDR3 protein.

12,TRBV18,ASTGRATNEKLF
13,TRBV4-1,ASSIIPGMHYEQY
16,TRBV5-6,ASSLALTATGRIGEAF
13,TRBV19,ASTPGTGWDEKLF
13,TRBV9,ASSRGTVNTGELF
10,TRBV5-8,ASSLIGETQY
13,TRBV5-4,ASSLVSGSYNEQF
13,TRBV5-4,ASSLGVAGDTEAF
13,TRBV5-1,ASSPGSNGANVLT
17,TRBV28,ASSPLAGRVVGSTDTQY
14,TRBV4-1,ASSQDSQARLNGQF
15,TRBV12-5,ASGLRETQGDTGELF
13,TRBV6-5,ASSYRGGVTDTQY
13,TRBV5-4,ASSLEVAGGSGVY
11,TRBV2,ASRDRGPYEQY
11,TRBV27,ASSLDRNTEAF
14,TRBV4-3,ASSPAAGRNTGELF
12,TRBV9,ASSVGDGGTEQY
16,TRBV5-4,ASSQLQGSPTLNTEAF
14,TRBV15,ATSTNAGGPYVEQY
12,TRBV7-2,ASSLDPGLETQY
14,TRBV11-2,ASSRGGGQNNQPQH
11,TRBV11-3,ASSLWGGDTQY
12,TRBV29-1,SVGHSGGPDTQY
12,TRBV7-2,ASSFFGQDYEQY
13,TRBV6-5,ASSYGGAHTGELF
15,TRBV27,ASSLPMRISGNYGYT
10,TRBV2,ASRESSYEQY
13,TRBV7-9,ASSLGGGAGTEAF
14,TRBV5-1,ASSLYGGATNEKLF
12,TRBV6-6,ASRGIAGLYEQY
13,TRBV7-8,ASSPGTALNTEAF
12,TRBV5-1,ASSHRVSSLEQY
11,TRBV30,AWRLVSTGELF
11,TRBV2,ASGQRSLSGYT
14,TRBV28,ASSSLDRGTNEKLF
12,TRBV5-4,ASSFPGMNTEAF
13,TRBV7-2,ASSLGLAPTDTQY
10,TRBV2,ASSSQAYEQY
10,TRBV9,ASSPPTVEAF
13,TRBV15,ATSRDGRAETEAF
15,TRBV4-1,ASSQGIGGNSYNEQF
12,TRBV27,ASSFDRGFTEAF
14,TRBV4-2,ASSQDGGTGNQPQH
12,TRBV5-1,ASSPDSSTDTQY
14,TRBV5-5,ASSTRTGWMNTEAF
16,TRBV7-9,ASSPGGWGGLSIYEQY
12,TRBV11-1,ASSFVSGTDTQY
14,TRBV9,ASSTRTGWNTGELF
13,TRBV4-3,ASSPGWQSSYEQY
13,TRBV5-1,ASSLGQTSGNTIY